A single sample is the source of the 31 T cell receptor beta chains below, sequenced in a study of CD8+ T cells in alopecia areata. RNA extraction and reverse transcription yielded cDNA as sequencing template. Only in-frame clones appear in the TCRdb table, and some are missing; sequencing was by immunoSEQ multiplex PCR. This sample has 120,000 or so clones, with around 50% found just once. The sample comprised NKG2D-low CD8+ T cells sorted from blood. The receptors come from a human donor with alopecia areata.

V and J are TRBV5-6 and TRBJ1-1, with D tentatively TRBD1 (5 bases). Germline CDR1 is SGHDT and CDR2 is YYEEEE. With 3 bases removed from V and 0 bases from J, the gap between germline ends came to 12 bases. The CDR3 is 15 residues long. In nucleotides, the CDR3 is TGTGCCAGCAGCTGGGGCAGCGCTATGAACACTGAAGCTTTCTTT. Its protein product is CASSWGSAMNTEAFF.

This clone has only a few counts. Here the CDR3 DNA reads TGCAGCGTTGATCCTGCCAGCCTCTATGGCTACACCTTC. Its translation is CSVDPASLYGYTF. The V and J genes are TRBV29-1 and TRBJ1-2, with D hard to call. The CDR3 is 13 amino acids. Trimming shortened V by 3 bases and J by 4 bases, and 12 bases separated the two germline ends. The V gene's germline CDR1 is SQVTM and CDR2 ANQGSEA.

V is TRBV29-1 and J is TRBJ2-1; no clear D. Trimming took 4 bases from V and 5 from J, leaving 24 bases between them. The length of the CDR3 is 17 residues. Germline V gene lookup returns CDR1 SQVTM and CDR2 ANQGSEA. DNA for the CDR3: TGCAGCGTTGTCTCTCACAGTTCGAGTCAGGTAAACAATGAGCAGTTCTTC. This encodes CSVVSHSSSQVNNEQFF.

This clone appeared a single time. The chain has TRBV27 and TRBJ2-1, with D possibly TRBD2 on 6 matching bases. V lost 4 bases and J 8 bases, leaving 12 bases between the germline ends. The CDR3 loop spans 13 amino acids. Germline loops: CDR1 MNHEY, CDR2 SMNVEV (reference sequence). CDR3 amino acids: CASSYRDLDEQFF. CDR3 DNA sequence: TGTGCCAGCAGTTACCGGGACTTAGATGAGCAGTTCTTC.

This sequence joins TRBV7-9 and TRBJ2-7; D gene uncertain. The CDR3 runs to 12 residues. Germline V gene data show CDR1 as SEHNR and CDR2 as FQNEAQ (reference sequence). The ends were cut back, 5 bases at V and 10 bases at J, with 15 bases in the middle. The CDR3 loop reads CASSLGVDQQYF. CDR3 nucleotides: TGTGCCAGCAGCCTTGGGGTGGATCAACAGTACTTC.

This clone came up a few times. The genes are TRBV29-1 and TRBJ1-6, with D perhaps TRBD1 (5 bases). Trimming left V 4 bases short and J 0 bases short, with 22 bases between. Germline CDR1 is SQVTM and CDR2 is ANQGSEA. The CDR3 has 19 residues. The CDR3 DNA reads as TGCAGCGTTGGAGAAGGTCTAAGGACATTGAGCTCCTATAATTCACCCCTCCACTTT. This translates into CSVGEGLRTLSSYNSPLHF.

This clone was recorded a few times. Given the absence of the conserved phenylalanine or tryptophan at the CDR3 end, a read error is likely. It is unclear where the CDR3 begins or ends on the DNA, so no DNA is shown, and the CDR3 is as TCRdb lists it. The chain employs TRBV20-1 and TRBJ1-2. From its first to its last residue, the CDR3 has 8 amino acids. Germline lookup yields CDR1 DFQATT and CDR2 SNEGSKA (reference sequence). The CDR3 region is CSDRGGVS.

The chain carries TRBV4-3 and TRBJ2-7; tentative D call: TRBD2 (6 bases). Germline V CDR1 and CDR2: LGHNA, YSLEER. The CDR3 runs 15 residues. Trimming removed 0 bases from V and 0 bases from J, with 9 bases in between. CDR3 DNA: TGCGCCAGCAGCCAAGAATTCGGGAGCTCCTACGAGCAGTACTTC. This translates into CASSQEFGSSYEQYF.

The V gene is TRBV5-1, the J gene TRBJ1-4; 7 bases agree with TRBD1. In germline, CDR1 is SGHRS, CDR2 YFSETQ. CDR3 length: 15 residues. V trimming: 0 bases; J trimming: 5 bases; junction bases outside the gene matches: 4. The CDR3 here is CASSLEDRDNEKLFF. Here the CDR3 DNA reads TGCGCCAGCAGCTTGGAAGACAGGGACAATGAAAAACTGTTTTTT.

The chain uses TRBV27 and TRBJ2-2; D gene unclear. CDR1 is MNHEY and CDR2 is SMNVEV in the germline V gene (reference sequence). The length of the CDR3 is 13 residues. The ends were cut back, 6 bases at V and 3 bases at J, with 8 bases in the middle. CDR3 sequence reads: CASSLLYTGELFF. The CDR3 region has the DNA TGTGCCAGCAGCCTCCTATACACCGGGGAGCTGTTTTTT.

Only a few counts were recorded for this clone. The gene calls are TRBV28 and TRBJ2-2, with TRBD2 identical over 7 bases. CDR1 MDHEN and CDR2 SYDVKM come from the germline V gene. Germline trimming cut 8 bases from V and 3 bases from J; bases unmatched to any gene: 9. The CDR3 runs to 15 residues. CDR3 DNA sequence: TGTGCCAGCGGAGCGGGAACGACCGACACCGGGGAGCTGTTTTTT. It codes for CASGAGTTDTGELFF.

This chain links TRBV30 with TRBJ1-5; a weak D match, TRBD1 (5 bases). The CDR3 sequence is 11 residues long. The V end lost 7 bases, the J end lost 11 bases, and 15 bases lay between the germline ends. Per germline, CDR1 GTSNPN and CDR2 SVGIG (reference sequence). The CDR3 DNA follows: TGTGCCTTCGGACACGGGGCGGCCCAGCATTTT. Protein: CAFGHGAAQHF.

The V call is TRBV6-5, the J call TRBJ1-5; D gene uncertain. The CDR3 length is 15 residues. Germline CDR1 reads MNHEY; CDR2 reads SVGAGI. Trimming shortened V by 0 bases and J by 2 bases, and 8 bases separated the two germline ends. CDR3 residues: CASSYSASGNQPQHF. In DNA form, the CDR3 reads TGTGCCAGCAGTTACTCTGCCTCTGGCAATCAGCCCCAGCATTTT.

The chain recombines TRBV25-1 with TRBJ2-7; D unresolved. Germline V gene data show CDR1 as MGHDK and CDR2 as SYGVNS. The CDR3 runs to 12 residues. V lost 2 bases and J 4 bases, leaving 6 bases between the germline ends. The CDR3 sequence: CASSEAEYEQYF. The CDR3 bases are TGTGCCAGCAGTGAAGCCGAATACGAGCAGTACTTC.

The chain uses TRBV27 and TRBJ2-7, with D possibly being TRBD1 (6 bases). The CDR3 contains 15 residues. Germline lookup yields CDR1 MNHEY and CDR2 SMNVEV (reference sequence). Trimming took off 5 bases at V and 0 bases at J, with 14 bases between the two ends. CDR3 amino acids: CASSLDRTHSYEQYF. CDR3 coding DNA: TGTGCCAGCAGTCTCGACAGGACCCACTCCTACGAGCAGTACTTC.

As to this clone: The same CDR3 also results from other DNA sequences found in this sample. The chain is built from TRBV27 and TRBJ1-5; D remains ambiguous. V was clipped by 5 bases and J by 4 bases, with 6 bases between them. The CDR3 extends over 12 amino acids. The germline V gene encodes CDR1 MNHEY and CDR2 SMNVEV (reference sequence). The CDR3 is CASSPRNQPQHF. The DNA of the CDR3 is TGTGCCAGCAGTCCAAGAAATCAGCCCCAGCATTTT.

This clone occurred once. The rearrangement joins TRBV6-1 to TRBJ2-5, with 9 bases matching TRBD2. Germline loops: CDR1 MNHNS, CDR2 SASEGT. The CDR3 contains 15 residues. With 1 base clipped from V and 5 bases from J, the junction kept 5 bases outside the gene matches. For the CDR3, the DNA is TGTGCCAGCAGTGAAGGGGCGGGGGGGCTGGAGACCCAGTACTTC. This gives the protein CASSEGAGGLETQYF.

J is TRBJ2-3 and V is TRBV29-1; a possible D gene is TRBD1 (6 bases). CDR1 SQVTM and CDR2 ANQGSEA come from the germline V gene. The V gene lost 6 bases and the J gene lost 0 bases, with 19 bases spanning the gap. This CDR3 comprises 16 residues. CDR3 sequence (DNA): TGCAGCGTGGGGGCGGTGAGCGGACCTAGCACAGATACGCAGTATTTT. It codes for CSVGAVSGPSTDTQYF.

This clone turned up a few times. This CDR3 reads CSVVFGNTEAFF. As DNA, the CDR3 is TGCAGCGTTGTTTTTGGGAACACTGAAGCTTTCTTT. The V call is TRBV29-1, the J call TRBJ1-1; D not certain. Between the trimmed V and J ends, which lost 4 bases and 1 base, there was a span of 7 bases. The germline CDR1 and CDR2 sequences are SQVTM and ANQGSEA. The CDR3 is 12 residues long.

This clone came up a few times. The chain is built from TRBV29-1 and TRBJ2-1; D uncertain. Germline lookup yields CDR1 SQVTM and CDR2 ANQGSEA. This CDR3 has 13 residues. V was cut by 7 bases and J by 5 bases, with 15 bases left in between. As DNA, the CDR3 is TGCAGCGCCTGGACCGCCACCGACAATGAGCAGTTCTTC. This translates into CSAWTATDNEQFF.

This clone was seen only a few times. The rearrangement links TRBV14 to TRBJ2-5, with 9 nucleotides matching TRBD2. Losses at the gene ends were 5 bases for V and 1 base for J; bases not matched to a gene: 8. Per germline, CDR1 SGHDN and CDR2 FVKESK. The CDR3 has 16 residues. The chain's CDR3 is CASSTGLASFQETQYF. CDR3 coding DNA: TGTGCCAGCAGCACCGGACTAGCGAGCTTCCAAGAGACCCAGTACTTC.

J is TRBJ1-6 and V is TRBV4-1; D is ambiguous. Germline V lookup: CDR1 MGHRA, CDR2 YSYEKL. V gave up 1 base and J gave up 9 bases, with 4 bases separating them. CDR3 length equals 12 residues. CDR3 sequence (DNA): TGCGCCAGCAGCCAAGGTACTTCACCCCTCCACTTT. It specifies CASSQGTSPLHF.

This clone has more than one count but fewer than ten. The chain's CDR3 is CASSLDPAGGTDTQYF. CDR3 nucleotide sequence: TGTGCCAGCAGCTTAGACCCCGCAGGGGGCACAGATACGCAGTATTTT. J is TRBJ2-3 and V is TRBV7-6; D possibly corresponds to TRBD1 (6 bases). This CDR3 has 16 amino acids. Germline loops: CDR1 SGHVS, CDR2 FNYEAQ. V dropped 1 base and J dropped 1 base, with 12 bases sitting between them.

This chain joins TRBV13 and TRBJ1-1; no clear D gene. There are 13 residues in the CDR3. Trimming took 2 bases from V and 1 from J, leaving 5 bases between them. The germline gives CDR1 PRHDT, CDR2 FYEKMQ (reference sequence). The CDR3 reads CASSLSGNTEAFF. CDR3 DNA: TGTGCCAGCAGCTTATCCGGGAACACTGAAGCTTTCTTT.

This chain's CDR3 is CASSFGSNNEQFF. CDR3 sequence (DNA): TGTGCCAGCAGCTTTGGATCAAACAATGAGCAGTTCTTC. The gene calls are TRBV5-4 and TRBJ2-1; D not resolved. Per the germline V gene, CDR1 is SGHNT and CDR2 is YYREEE (reference sequence). Trimming took off 2 bases at V and 5 bases at J, with 8 bases between the two ends. The CDR3 extends over 13 amino acids. The full variable domain, completed using reference TRBV5-4 and TRBJ2-1, is ETGVTQSPTHLIKTRGQQVTLRCSSQSGHNTVSWYQQALGQGPQFIFQYYREEENGRGNFPPRFSGLQFPNYSSELNVNALELDDSALYLCASSFGSNNEQFFGPGTRLTVL.

This CDR3 reads CSVVDRNGEKLFF. In nucleotides, the CDR3 is TGCAGCGTTGTAGACAGGAATGGTGAAAAACTGTTTTTT. This chain uses TRBV29-1 with TRBJ1-4; D may be TRBD1 (6 bases). Germline V gene data show CDR1 as SQVTM and CDR2 as ANQGSEA. CDR3 size: 13 residues. The ends were cut back, 4 bases at V and 7 bases at J, with 13 bases in the middle.

This chain joins TRBV29-1 and TRBJ2-7, with 14 positions matching TRBD2. After removal of 5 bases from V and 3 bases from J, the junction contained 3 bases not matched to a gene. CDR1 and CDR2 (germline): SQVTM, ANQGSEA. This CDR3 contains 14 residues. Here the CDR3 reads CSVQGTSGSYEQYF. In DNA form, the CDR3 reads TGCAGCGTTCAAGGGACTAGCGGGAGCTACGAGCAGTACTTC.

J is TRBJ2-7 and V is TRBV29-1, with 7 bases lining up with TRBD1. The CDR3 runs to 15 residues. With V trimmed by 3 bases and J by 0 bases, 8 bases remained unmatched. Germline V gives CDR1 SQVTM, CDR2 ANQGSEA. In DNA, the CDR3 is TGCAGCGTTGAGTCTGGGACAGCAAGCTCCTACGAGCAGTACTTC. Amino acids: CSVESGTASSYEQYF.

This clone has just a few counts. The sample has other DNA sequences that encode this CDR3 too. The chain links TRBV29-1 to TRBJ2-7, with a tentative D call TRBD2 (7 bases). CDR1 is SQVTM and CDR2 is ANQGSEA in the germline V gene. This CDR3 has 12 amino acids. The V gene lost 3 bases and the J gene lost 4 bases, with 10 bases spanning the gap. DNA for the CDR3: TGCAGCGTTGAGGGGGGGCTTTACGAGCAGTACTTC. It specifies CSVEGGLYEQYF.

J is TRBJ2-7 and V is TRBV29-1, with 11 bases identical to TRBD1. V lost 5 bases to trimming and J lost 3 bases; unmatched junction nucleotides: 3. The germline V gene has CDR1 SQVTM and CDR2 ANQGSEA. CDR3 length: 13 amino acids. The CDR3 DNA is TGCAGCGTTTTGGGACAGGGGGTCTACGAGCAGTACTTC. It translates to CSVLGQGVYEQYF.

J is TRBJ2-2 and V is TRBV6-6; D may be TRBD1 (6 bases). The CDR3 contains 15 residues. CDR1 is MNHNY and CDR2 is SVGAGI in the germline V gene (reference sequence). The ends were cut back, 2 bases at V and 2 bases at J, with 9 bases in the middle. The CDR3 region is CASSYADSNTGELFF. CDR3 in DNA: TGTGCCAGCAGTTACGCGGACAGTAACACCGGGGAGCTGTTTTTT.